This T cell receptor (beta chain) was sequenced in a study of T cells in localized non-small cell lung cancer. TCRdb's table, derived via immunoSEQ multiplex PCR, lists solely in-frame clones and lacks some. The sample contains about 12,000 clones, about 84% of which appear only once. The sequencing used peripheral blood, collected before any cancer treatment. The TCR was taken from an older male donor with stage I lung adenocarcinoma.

The CDR3 coding sequence is TGTGCCAGCAGCTTGGAGAGGGGGCTTGGCTACACCTTC. Translated: CASSLERGLGYTF. The chain carries TRBV5-5 and TRBJ1-2; 7 positions agree with TRBD1. Losses at the gene ends were 0 bases for V and 7 bases for J; bases not matched to a gene: 3. Germline V CDR1 and CDR2: SGHKS, YYEKEE (reference sequence). The CDR3 sequence is 13 residues long.